Each of the 23 T cell receptor beta chains below was sequenced from the same sample in a study of shared clonotypes between healthy human individuals. As defined, naive CD8 cells were CD45RO-negative and positively selected for CCR7, with terminally differentiated effector memory CD45RA+ cells excluded. Clones were read by immunoSEQ multiplex PCR, and TCRdb kept only the in-frame ones, dropping some. The sample lists 2 million or so clones; about 95% were seen once. Sequenced input: naive CD8+ T cells sorted from blood. These receptors were obtained from a man younger than 35 in good health.

As for this clone: No conserved phenylalanine or tryptophan is present at the end of the CDR3, so a read error is the likely explanation. The DNA is omitted, as the CDR3 cannot be located on it reliably, and the CDR3 follows TCRdb's listing. The gene calls are TRBV18 and TRBJ2-7. Termini included, the CDR3 measures 13 amino acids. Per germline, CDR1 KGHSH and CDR2 LQKENI. The CDR3 loop reads CASSPGPSQEAIL.

This sequence joins TRBV11-2 and TRBJ1-1, with TRBD1 as a possible D gene (6 bases). Germline V gene data show CDR1 as SGHAT and CDR2 as FQNNGV. This CDR3 contains 13 residues. The V end was cut by 5 bases, the J end by 3 bases, with 10 bases between. The CDR3 bases are TGTGCCAGCAGCCTACAGGGATACACTGAAGCTTTCTTT. The encoded protein is CASSLQGYTEAFF.

In DNA form, the CDR3 reads TGTGCCAGCAGCTTACGGCGGGGAGATCAGCCCCAGCATTTT. Its translation: CASSLRRGDQPQHF. The chain is built from TRBV7-6 and TRBJ1-5; D gene ambiguous. This CDR3 spans 14 amino acids. Trimming removed 2 bases from V and 5 bases from J, with 10 bases in between. Germline V gene lookup returns CDR1 SGHVS and CDR2 FNYEAQ.

This chain connects TRBV28 to TRBJ2-7; D is uncertain. CDR1 and CDR2 from the germline V gene are MDHEN and SYDVKM. Deletions cut 5 bases from V and 2 bases from J, with 16 bases between. The length of the CDR3 is 15 residues. Here the CDR3 DNA reads TGTGCCAGCAGTCCGAACACCTGGGATACCTACGAGCAGTACTTC. Residues: CASSPNTWDTYEQYF.

This clone is a singleton in its sample. The chain couples TRBV29-1 to TRBJ1-2; TRBD1 might be the D (5 bases). CDR3 length: 10 residues. CDR1 is SQVTM and CDR2 is ANQGSEA in the germline V gene. V lost 7 bases and J 3 bases, leaving 6 bases between the germline ends. The DNA of the CDR3 is TGCAGCGGGGGGGACTATGGCTACACCTTC. It is translated as CSGGDYGYTF.

This chain uses TRBV5-1 with TRBJ1-2; possible D gene TRBD1, 5 bases. Germline values: CDR1 SGHRS, CDR2 YFSETQ. The V end was cut by 0 bases, the J end by 6 bases, with 15 bases between. The CDR3 is 15 amino acids. DNA of the CDR3: TGCGCCAGCAGCTTGGCCAACAGGATTCTAGATGGCTACACCTTC. Translating gives CASSLANRILDGYTF.

The rearrangement links TRBV7-2 to TRBJ2-1; no reliable D call. Deletions cut 4 bases from V and 8 bases from J, with 18 bases between. The CDR3 loop spans 15 amino acids. The V gene's germline CDR1 is SGHTA and CDR2 FQGNSA. CDR3 DNA sequence: TGTGCCAGCAGCTCCTTGGGTAGCTGGAGCGATGAGCAGTTCTTC. Translating it yields CASSSLGSWSDEQFF.

This rearrangement joins TRBV7-9 to TRBJ2-1; perhaps TRBD2 as D (6 bases). V gave up 3 bases and J gave up 5 bases, with 11 bases separating them. The germline CDR1 and CDR2 sequences are SEHNR and FQNEAQ (reference sequence). The length of the CDR3 is 14 residues. Here the CDR3 DNA reads TGTGCCAGCAGCTTTGGGGGGAGTGACAATGAGCAGTTCTTC. Encoded protein: CASSFGGSDNEQFF.

The chain uses TRBV28 and TRBJ2-2, with 8 nucleotides matching TRBD1. Germline CDR1 MDHEN, CDR2 SYDVKM. The CDR3 runs 14 residues. Trimming at V came to 6 bases and at J to 7 bases, leaving 7 bases not matched to a gene. The CDR3 coding sequence is TGTGCCAGCAGCCGCAGGGGGCTGGGCGGGGAGCTGTTTTTT. Protein product: CASSRRGLGGELFF.

The rearrangement uses TRBV7-9 and TRBJ1-2; tentatively, D is TRBD1 (6 bases). There are 15 residues in the CDR3. The V end was cut by 3 bases, the J end by 0 bases, with 11 bases between. CDR1 and CDR2 from the germline V gene are SEHNR and FQNEAQ (reference sequence). CDR3 region: CASSLGTPTNYGYTF. The DNA for the CDR3 is TGTGCCAGCAGCTTGGGGACACCAACTAACTATGGCTACACCTTC.

Written as DNA, the CDR3 is TGTGCCAGCAGCTTAGAAGGGATCCTACAAGGCTACACCTTC. Residues: CASSLEGILQGYTF. The chain joins TRBV7-2 to TRBJ1-2, with D uncertain. The V gene's germline CDR1 is SGHTA and CDR2 FQGNSA. The CDR3 covers 14 residues. The V and J ends lost 1 base and 8 bases respectively, with 14 bases between them.

This sequence joins TRBV7-9 and TRBJ2-7, with D possibly TRBD1 on 6 matching bases. Germline values: CDR1 SEHNR, CDR2 FQNEAQ (reference sequence). This CDR3 contains 14 residues. The V end was cut by 5 bases, the J end by 2 bases, with 13 bases between. CDR3 region: CASSHVGGTYEQYF. DNA for the CDR3: TGTGCCAGCAGCCACGTAGGGGGTACCTACGAGCAGTACTTC.

About this clone: Distinct nucleotide sequences in the sample also encode this CDR3. This rearrangement joins TRBV20-1 to TRBJ2-1; the D is unclear. This CDR3 region has 11 residues. Trimming shortened V by 2 bases and J by 6 bases, and 5 bases separated the two germline ends. CDR1 and CDR2 from the germline V gene are DFQATT and SNEGSKA (reference sequence). CDR3 in DNA: TGCAGTGCTAGAAACTCCAATGAGCAGTTCTTC. Its translation is CSARNSNEQFF.

This chain uses TRBV27 with TRBJ2-1; 8 nucleotides agree with TRBD1. The CDR3 loop spans 15 amino acids. Looked up from germline, CDR1 is MNHEY and CDR2 is SMNVEV (reference sequence). With V trimmed by 3 bases and J by 7 bases, 8 bases remained unmatched. The CDR3 is CASSLLVTGGNEQFF. In DNA form, the CDR3 reads TGTGCCAGCAGTTTGTTGGTAACAGGGGGAAATGAGCAGTTCTTC.

This chain connects TRBV29-1 to TRBJ2-7; D is possibly TRBD1 (5 bases). V was clipped by 3 bases and J by 5 bases, with 14 bases between them. This CDR3 spans 13 amino acids. Germline V CDR1 and CDR2: SQVTM, ANQGSEA. CDR3 DNA sequence: TGCAGCGTTGATGGGGCGGCTGTCGACGAGCAGTACTTC. Translated: CSVDGAAVDEQYF.

The rearrangement joins TRBV2 to TRBJ2-3; 7 positions agree with TRBD2. V was pared by 1 base and J by 0 bases, with 4 bases of the junction left unmatched. The CDR3 is 16 amino acids. Germline assignment: CDR1 SNHLY and CDR2 FYNNEI. The CDR3 sequence is CASSEEGAGSTDTQYF. CDR3 nucleotides: TGTGCCAGCAGTGAAGAAGGAGCGGGAAGCACAGATACGCAGTATTTT.

The CDR3 DNA reads TGTGCCAGCAGTCGAGGGACAGTTCACATGAACACTGAAGCTTTCTTT. It is translated as CASSRGTVHMNTEAFF. J is TRBJ1-1 and V is TRBV28; 7 bases line up with TRBD1. This CDR3 spans 16 amino acids. V dropped 5 bases and J dropped 0; count of bases not matched to a gene: 9. CDR1 MDHEN and CDR2 SYDVKM come from the germline V gene.

The J gene is TRBJ1-2, the V gene TRBV7-8; 10 positions match TRBD1. CDR1 is SGHVS, CDR2 FQNEAQ, per germline. This CDR3 contains 17 residues. V shed 2 bases and J 6 bases; nucleotides not matched to a gene: 12. The CDR3 sequence is CASSLSKLRQGANGYTF. As DNA, the CDR3 is TGTGCCAGCAGCTTATCGAAGTTGAGACAGGGGGCTAATGGCTACACCTTC.

The rearrangement joins TRBV6-5 to TRBJ1-5; tentative D call: TRBD1 (5 bases). Trimming removed 9 bases at V and 0 bases at J, with 12 bases between. CDR3 length equals 14 residues. Looked up from germline, CDR1 is MNHEY and CDR2 is SVGAGI. The CDR3, as DNA: TGTGCCAGTGGGGGATCTAATAGCAATCAGCCCCAGCATTTT. Its protein product is CASGGSNSNQPQHF.

The CDR3 sequence: CASSQVSELDTQYF. The CDR3 nucleotides read TGCGCCAGCAGCCAAGTTAGCGAGCTGGATACGCAGTATTTT. The rearrangement links TRBV4-1 to TRBJ2-3; weak D call: TRBD2 (5 bases). This CDR3 spans 14 amino acids. Germline assignment: CDR1 MGHRA and CDR2 YSYEKL. Trimming stripped 1 base from V and 6 bases from J, with 11 bases between.

The V and J genes are TRBV7-9 and TRBJ2-7; D ambiguous. Trimming pared 2 bases from V and 2 bases from J, leaving 10 bases between. The germline V gene encodes CDR1 SEHNR and CDR2 FQNEAQ (reference sequence). The CDR3 extends over 14 amino acids. CDR3 residues: CASSLYWVPYEQYF. In nucleotides, the CDR3 is TGTGCCAGCAGCTTATACTGGGTCCCCTACGAGCAGTACTTC.

The V call is TRBV6-1, the J call TRBJ2-1; D call uncertain. Germline CDR1 is MNHNS and CDR2 is SASEGT. CDR3 size: 13 residues. V lost 6 bases and J 8 bases, leaving 14 bases between the germline ends. The CDR3 DNA reads as TGTGCCAGCAGAGACTGGCCCACCGATGAGCAGTTCTTC. Its translation: CASRDWPTDEQFF.

The chain combines TRBV10-3 with TRBJ2-1, with 8 bases matching TRBD2. Germline CDR1 is ENHRY and CDR2 is SYGVKD. The CDR3 spans 18 residues. Germline trimming cut 7 bases from V and 2 bases from J; bases unmatched to any gene: 16. This chain's CDR3 is CAIKRGGLSGSAYNEQFF. The CDR3 DNA is TGTGCCATCAAACGGGGGGGATTGAGCGGGTCAGCCTACAATGAGCAGTTCTTC.